The entry that follows covers one T cell receptor beta chain sequence. The entry originates in a study of control samples from healthy donors and cancer patients. This CDR3 comprises 16 residues. Germline assignment: CDR1 LNHDA and CDR2 SQIVND (reference sequence). V was cut by 3 bases and J by 2 bases, with 16 bases left in between. Only in-frame clones appear in the TCRdb table, and some are missing; sequencing was by immunoSEQ multiplex PCR. The table includes 85,000 to 90,000 clones, 85% to 90% detected once. V usage is TRBV19 and J usage is TRBJ1-1; D not certain. Material: PBMCs. The clonotype originates from a woman aged 45-65 years with colorectal cancer. CDR3 residues: CASSITTFDLNTEAFF. The CDR3 DNA sequence: TGTGCCAGTAGTATTACAACATTTGACCTAAACACTGAAGCTTTCTTT.